This T cell receptor (beta chain) was captured in a study of blood T cell repertoires in COVID-19. Generated by immunoSEQ multiplex PCR, the TCRdb table keeps only in-frame clones and is missing some. The top ten hold approximately 1% of the sample, which has about 430,000 clones, roughly 88% seen once. The CDR3 consists of 14 residues. Losses at the gene ends were 7 bases for V and 4 bases for J; bases not matched to a gene: 11. Germline CDR1 reads SGHTS; CDR2 reads YDEGEE. The TCR originated in a woman aged 25 to 39 with acute COVID-19. The sample taken for sequencing was PBMCs or T cells enriched from blood (not recorded which). V and J are TRBV5-8 and TRBJ2-7; TRBD1 matches 7 bases. Here the CDR3 DNA reads TGTGCCAGCGGTGCACCCGGGACAGATTACGAGCAGTACTTC. Amino acid sequence: CASGAPGTDYEQYF.